This record covers a single T cell receptor beta chain. Its matching antigen is unknown. One end of the junction is discordant with germline, which a read error may explain. Constant-region reverse primers amplified full-length variable regions, followed by semi-nested Nested Universal Primer A PCR. One entry per CDR3 protein, called by TCRdb with MiXCR from the 5' RACE reads. The sample holds 7,500 to 8,500 distinct CDR3 sequences; around 50% are singletons and the top ten take 5%. Findings and caveats of the study: Tumor memory CD4+ T cell TCR gene usage clustered with blood and lymph node memory CD4+ cells and lymph node naive CD4+ cells. The larger-cohort validation was restricted to a single TCR beta V-J rearrangement rather than whole repertoires. Tumor Tregs overlapped most with tumor, then blood, naive CD4+ cells.

CDR3 length equals 12 residues. Germline assignment: CDR1 WSHSY and CDR2 SAAADI. The clonotype comes from a female donor with breast cancer. The rearrangement joins TRBV10-2 to TRBJ1-2; TRBD1 might be the D (6 bases). Sequenced input: memory CD4+ T cells sorted from a lymph node. The subset was: memory CD4+ T cells, CD4+CD45RO+CD25-. As DNA, the CDR3 is TGCGCCAGCAGTGAGTCCACCGGGACAAAGGCCTTC. This gives the protein CASSESTGTKAF.